Below, one TCR beta chain is given with its context. TCRdb re-called the 5' RACE reads through MiXCR, storing one row per CDR3 protein. The sample consists of about 14,000 distinct CDR3 sequences, 6% to 8% of them appearing once. The data stem from a study of T cells after yellow fever vaccination. CDR1 and CDR2 (germline): SGHTA, FQGTGA. Trimming took 7 bases from V and 5 from J, leaving 20 bases between them. CDR3 length equals 15 residues. The material sequenced was PBMCs, either bulk or a sorted T-cell subset (CD4+, CD8+, memory, or dextramer-sorted; not recorded which), taken on the day of the yellow fever booster vaccination. The receptor's source is a man aged 18 to 29 who received the YFV17D yellow fever vaccine. The V call is TRBV7-3, the J call TRBJ1-1, with D perhaps matching TRBD1 (5 bases). CDR3 bases: TGTGCCAGCACCCCGCCGCTTCACAAGGGGACTGAAGCTTTCTTT. Translation: CASTPPLHKGTEAFF.